The sequence of this TCR beta chain was determined in a study of blood T cell repertoires in COVID-19. From germline, CDR1 is MNHEY and CDR2 SVGAGI. The V and J ends lost 2 bases and 4 bases, in that order; junction bases with no gene match: 5. The CDR3 totals 15 residues. As originally analysed: Amplification of reference gene primers provided the estimated nucleated cell counts. Using immunoSEQ multiplex PCR, the repertoire was profiled, and TCRdb retains in-frame clones only, with some absent. From that table come the V and J calls and clone size; the DNA was used to work out D and trimming. The sample holds under 250,000 clones, around 86% seen once. Recruits, aged 18 to 89 years, lived in 20 to 30 US areas. Participant-given clinical history determined each cohort assignment. The recovered donors of Cohort 3 showed two negative PCRs, clearance, or symptom resolution.

The sequenced material came from PBMCs or T cells enriched from blood (not recorded which). This TCR was recovered from a man aged 35 to 55 who had recovered from COVID-19. The V gene is TRBV6-5, the J gene TRBJ1-2, with TRBD1 matching over 9 bases. CDR3: CASSYGGQGIYGYTF. For the CDR3, the DNA is TGTGCCAGCAGTTACGGGGGACAGGGTATCTATGGCTACACCTTC.